This passage covers 12 T cell receptor beta chains from one sample sequenced in a study of monozygotic twins with inflammatory bowel disease. TCRdb re-called the 5' RACE reads and catalogs CDR3 proteins one per entry, DNA excluded. This table lists about 330,000 distinct CDR3 sequences. The sample taken for sequencing was blood. All receptors derive from a human donor with ulcerative colitis or Crohn's disease, or a healthy co-twin of an affected twin (not recorded which).

The rearrangement uses TRBV6-2 or TRBV6-3 and TRBJ2-5. The CDR3 contains 13 residues. The germline V gene encodes CDR1 MNHEY and CDR2 SVGEGT. CDR3: CASSYREQETQYF.

This chain uses TRBV20-1 with TRBJ1-5. This CDR3 has 14 residues. Germline CDR1 is DFQATT and CDR2 is SNEGSKA (reference sequence). The CDR3 protein is CSARWRGRNQPQHF.

The chain employs TRBV5-1 and TRBJ2-1; TCRdb selects TRBD1, and the lack of DNA leaves this call unchecked. The CDR3 has 15 residues. Germline V gives CDR1 SGHRS, CDR2 YFSETQ. The CDR3 region is CASSLGGTAYNERFF.

V and J are TRBV7-7 and TRBJ2-1; the D gene TCRdb calls, TRBD1, cannot be checked with no DNA. This CDR3 comprises 13 residues. Germline V gives CDR1 SSHAT, CDR2 FNYEAQ (reference sequence). CDR3: CASSFGGVNEQFF.

This chain joins TRBV28 and TRBJ2-1; TCRdb indicates TRBD1, and absent DNA this call remains unverified. Germline CDR1 MDHEN, CDR2 SYDVKM. The CDR3 runs to 13 residues. The CDR3 protein is CASSRDGKNEQFF.

This chain links TRBV5-1 with TRBJ2-2. CDR3 length: 15 amino acids. CDR1 SGHRS and CDR2 YFSETQ come from the germline V gene. CDR3 loop: CASSLEWFDTGELFF.

This rearrangement joins TRBV5-1 to TRBJ2-1; TCRdb picks TRBD1, but there is no DNA to check that call. The CDR3 covers 17 residues. Germline V gene data show CDR1 as SGHRS and CDR2 as YFSETQ. The CDR3 spells CASSLIGQGPYYNEQFF. Filled out from reference TRBV5-1 and TRBJ2-1, the complete variable domain reads KAGVTQTPRYLIKTRGQQVTLSCSPISGHRSVSWYQQTPGQGLQFLFEYFSETQRNKGNFPGRFSGRQFSNSRSEMNVSTLELGDSALYLCASSLIGQGPYYNEQFFGPGTRLTVL.

The gene calls are TRBV9 and TRBJ2-4. This CDR3 region has 15 residues. The germline CDR1 and CDR2 sequences are SGDLS and YYNGEE. CDR3 residues: CASSVEASGKNIQYF.

The chain carries TRBV3-1 and TRBJ2-1; TCRdb calls TRBD1, which cannot be checked without DNA. CDR1 and CDR2 from the germline V gene are LGHDT and YNNKEL (reference sequence). The CDR3 sequence is 16 residues long. The CDR3 loop reads CASSQDRGTGRNEQFF.

V usage is TRBV20-1 and J usage is TRBJ1-6. The CDR3 runs 14 residues. The V gene's germline CDR1 is DFQATT and CDR2 SNEGSKA (reference sequence). CDR3 region: CSANMGPYNSPLHF.

V is TRBV28 and J is TRBJ1-2. Germline V lookup: CDR1 MDHEN, CDR2 SYDVKM. The CDR3 is 12 residues long. CDR3: CASSVLEYGYTF.

The chain joins TRBV7-9 to TRBJ2-1. This CDR3 spans 15 amino acids. CDR1 is SEHNR, CDR2 FQNEAQ, per germline (reference sequence). The CDR3 reads CASSLMGNSYNEQFF. The full variable domain, completed using reference TRBV7-9 and TRBJ2-1, is DTGVSQNPRHKITKRGQNVTFRCDPISEHNRLYWYRQTLGQGPEFLTYFQNEAQLEKSRLLSDRFSAERPKGSFSTLEIQRTEQGDSAMYLCASSLMGNSYNEQFFGPGTRLTVL.